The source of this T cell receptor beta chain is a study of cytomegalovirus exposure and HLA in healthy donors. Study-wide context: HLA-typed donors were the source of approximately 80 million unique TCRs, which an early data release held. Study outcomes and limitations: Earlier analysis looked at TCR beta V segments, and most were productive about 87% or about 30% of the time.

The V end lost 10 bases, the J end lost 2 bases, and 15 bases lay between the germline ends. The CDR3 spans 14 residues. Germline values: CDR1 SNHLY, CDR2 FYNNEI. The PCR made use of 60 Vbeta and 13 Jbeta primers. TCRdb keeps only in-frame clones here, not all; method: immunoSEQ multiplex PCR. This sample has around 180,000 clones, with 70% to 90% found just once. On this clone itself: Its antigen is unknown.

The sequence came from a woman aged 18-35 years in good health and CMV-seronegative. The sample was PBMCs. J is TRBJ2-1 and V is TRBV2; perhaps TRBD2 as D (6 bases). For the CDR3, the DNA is TGTGCCAACGGGGCCCAGCGGGCCTACAATGAGCAGTTCTTC. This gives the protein CANGAQRAYNEQFF.